A single sample is the source of the 13 T cell receptor beta chains below, sequenced in a study of T cell changes during pregnancy in multiple sclerosis. Libraries were prepared by immunoSEQ multiplex PCR; TCRdb keeps only in-frame clonotypes and omits some of them. This table holds more than 70,000 clones, around 93% found once. Sequences were derived from peripheral blood, sampled before pregnancy. These receptor sequences come from a female donor with multiple sclerosis, enrolled in a pregnancy study.

The chain links TRBV29-1 to TRBJ2-2, with a possible D match to TRBD1 (5 bases). Germline assignment: CDR1 SQVTM and CDR2 ANQGSEA. Between the trimmed V and J ends, which lost 1 base and 6 bases, there was a span of 9 bases. The CDR3 contains 13 residues. Here the CDR3 DNA reads TGCAGCGTTGAAGGCCAGGGTCCCGGGGAGCTGTTTTTT. Translation gives CSVEGQGPGELFF.

The chain recombines TRBV2 with TRBJ2-1; D gene unclear. Looked up from germline, CDR1 is SNHLY and CDR2 is FYNNEI. The CDR3 contains 15 residues. The V gene lost 6 bases and the J gene lost 2 bases, with 14 bases spanning the gap. The CDR3 protein is CASRLKTVPYNEQFF. DNA of the CDR3: TGTGCCAGCAGACTGAAGACTGTCCCCTACAATGAGCAGTTCTTC.

V is TRBV12-5 and J is TRBJ2-7, with TRBD1 as a possible D gene (6 bases). V was cut by 1 base and J by 4 bases, with 11 bases left in between. CDR1 and CDR2 (germline): LGHNT, FRNRAP. The CDR3 loop spans 14 amino acids. For the CDR3, the DNA is TGTGCTAGTGGTTTGGACAGGGTCCAGTACGAGCAGTACTTC. Translation gives CASGLDRVQYEQYF.

The chain has TRBV7-7 and TRBJ1-2; 12 positions agree with TRBD1. The CDR3 extends over 15 amino acids. The trim removed 1 base at V and 8 bases at J, leaving 5 bases unmatched. Per the germline V gene, CDR1 is SSHAT and CDR2 is FNYEAQ (reference sequence). The CDR3 region is CASSLGDRGLKGYTF. In DNA form, the CDR3 reads TGTGCCAGCAGCTTAGGGGACAGGGGGCTGAAGGGCTACACCTTC.

This chain uses TRBV19 with TRBJ2-4; tentative D call: TRBD1 (6 bases). Germline CDR1 and CDR2: LNHDA and SQIVND (reference sequence). The CDR3 extends over 16 amino acids. With 7 bases removed from V and 6 bases from J, the gap between germline ends came to 22 bases. The CDR3 region has the DNA TGTGCCAGTACTAGGGACCCCAGGGGCGGAGTAAACATTCAGTACTTC. Its protein product is CASTRDPRGGVNIQYF.

V usage is TRBV9 and J usage is TRBJ2-3; 10 bases match TRBD2. There are 15 residues in the CDR3. V lost 4 bases to trimming and J lost 10 bases; unmatched junction nucleotides: 12. Germline assignment: CDR1 SGDLS and CDR2 YYNGEE. The DNA of the CDR3 is TGTGCCAGCAGCCCCTCCAGGGCTAGCGGGGGCCCGCAGTATTTT. Protein sequence: CASSPSRASGGPQYF.

J is TRBJ1-2 and V is TRBV15; D is unclear. CDR3 length equals 12 residues. Germline lookup yields CDR1 LNHNV and CDR2 YYDKDF (reference sequence). V was cut by 6 bases and J by 6 bases, with 11 bases left in between. The CDR3 DNA sequence: TGTGCCACCAGACTGAACGAGGATGGCTACACCTTC. It translates to CATRLNEDGYTF.

The rearrangement joins TRBV27 to TRBJ1-6; possibly TRBD1 for D (5 bases). Germline V gene lookup returns CDR1 MNHEY and CDR2 SMNVEV (reference sequence). The CDR3 spans 15 residues. Trimming removed 5 bases from V and 7 bases from J, with 15 bases in between. The CDR3 here is CASSPRQNRNSPLHF. In DNA form, the CDR3 reads TGTGCCAGCAGTCCCCGACAGAACCGGAATTCACCCCTCCACTTT.

The rearrangement joins TRBV25-1 to TRBJ2-1; TRBD2 aligns across 7 bases. Germline-derived CDR1 and CDR2 are MGHDK and SYGVNS. Trimming at V came to 2 bases and at J to 6 bases, leaving 4 bases not matched to a gene. The CDR3 consists of 14 residues. The chain's CDR3 is CASSERLASNEQFF. In DNA form, the CDR3 reads TGTGCCAGCAGTGAAAGACTAGCCTCCAATGAGCAGTTCTTC.

J is TRBJ1-6 and V is TRBV2; perhaps TRBD1 as D (5 bases). V lost 0 bases, J lost 7 bases, and 13 bases lay in between. The germline CDR1 and CDR2 sequences are SNHLY and FYNNEI. This CDR3 is 16 amino acids long. The chain's CDR3 is CASSEASPGHNSPLHF. CDR3 bases: TGTGCCAGCAGTGAAGCTTCGCCAGGGCACAATTCACCCCTCCACTTT.

This rearrangement joins TRBV19 to TRBJ1-5; D is ambiguous. Germline-derived CDR1 and CDR2 are LNHDA and SQIVND (reference sequence). The CDR3 consists of 18 residues. V was shortened by 5 bases and J by 0 bases, with 20 bases between the two germline ends. CDR3 nucleotide sequence: TGTGCCAGTAGTCCCTTTGGCCGGGTACTCCATAGCAATCAGCCCCAGCATTTT. Its translation is CASSPFGRVLHSNQPQHF.

This chain connects TRBV18 to TRBJ2-3; 8 nucleotides align to TRBD2. CDR3 size: 18 residues. CDR1 and CDR2 from the germline V gene are KGHSH and LQKENI. V gave up 2 bases and J gave up 8 bases; unmatched junction bases: 18. The CDR3 region is CASSPYERGPLGGSTQYF. CDR3 DNA sequence: TGTGCCAGCTCACCATACGAGCGGGGGCCCCTGGGTGGAAGTACGCAGTATTTT.

This clone was observed once. V is TRBV9 and J is TRBJ2-2; 11 nucleotides match TRBD2. V dropped 1 base and J dropped 0; count of bases not matched to a gene: 2. The CDR3 is 17 residues long. Germline CDR1 is SGDLS and CDR2 is YYNGEE. The CDR3: CASSVNSGGANTGELFF. CDR3 DNA sequence: TGTGCCAGCAGCGTAAATAGCGGGGGGGCGAACACCGGGGAGCTGTTTTTT.